The 29 T cell receptor beta chains presented below share a single source sample, sequenced in a study of response to subunit inactivated influenza vaccine (dated by TCRdb to between 2017 and 2018). The library was generated by RT-PCR. This sample was sequenced with an Illumina HiSeq 2500. TCRdb reprocessing: public reads trimmed at Q25 with fastp, clones called with MiXCR, in-frame beta chains kept. Entries that share a CDR3 protein sequence are merged under the most common genes and DNA. In all, the sample holds 200,000 to 250,000 distinct CDR3 sequences, and approximately 12% of those were seen once. The top ten constitute 7.8% of the sample. The sequenced sample was non-naive T cells sorted from PBMCs, obtained around 15 days before vaccination. Per the publication, the cell subset or site label means: memory T cell fraction. Every receptor here comes from a man in his fifties or sixties who received an inactivated influenza vaccine. Donor details come from another sample of the same person, matched by shared clones.

This clonotype was found a few times. The rearrangement uses TRBV7-2 and TRBJ2-3; perhaps TRBD1 as D (6 bases). The CDR3 is made up of 15 amino acids. The germline V and J ends were trimmed by 5 bases and 0 bases, with 12 bases remaining between them. Germline V gene lookup returns CDR1 SGHTA and CDR2 FQGNSA. In DNA form, the CDR3 reads TGTGCCAGCAGCCTCGGACAGACTAGCACAGATACGCAGTATTTT. It is translated as CASSLGQTSTDTQYF.

This sequence joins TRBV20-1 and TRBJ1-4, with a tentative D call TRBD1 (6 bases). Germline V gene sequence: CDR1 DFQATT, CDR2 SNEGSKA (reference sequence). The CDR3 extends over 11 amino acids. V lost 7 bases and J lost 7, with 10 bases in between. CDR3 sequence reads: CSVRGSEKLFF. CDR3 nucleotides: TGCAGTGTCAGGGGCAGTGAAAAACTGTTTTTT.

V usage is TRBV12-3 or TRBV12-4 and J usage is TRBJ2-6; D gene unclear. The CDR3 contains 15 residues. V lost 6 bases to trimming and J lost 0 bases, with 9 bases between them. The CDR3, as DNA: TGTGCCAGCAGGGCTCAGAGCTCTGGGGCCAACGTCCTGACTTTC. It translates to CASRAQSSGANVLTF.

Ten or more counts support this clonotype. The rearrangement links TRBV29-1 to TRBJ2-2, with 8 bases fitting TRBD1. The germline gives CDR1 SQVTM, CDR2 ANQGSEA. Losses at the gene ends were 3 bases for V and 3 bases for J; bases not matched to a gene: 3. This CDR3 comprises 14 residues. The CDR3 sequence is CSVDAQGDTGELFF. The CDR3 DNA reads TGCAGCGTTGACGCACAGGGGGACACCGGGGAGCTGTTTTTT.

This clonotype was seen only a few times. The J gene is TRBJ2-3, the V gene TRBV27, with unresolved D. The germline V and J ends were trimmed by 5 bases and 4 bases, with 10 bases remaining between them. The germline gives CDR1 MNHEY, CDR2 SMNVEV (reference sequence). The CDR3 contains 13 residues. CDR3 DNA: TGTGCCAGCAGTCCCCCCTTATCAGATACGCAGTATTTT. Its translation: CASSPPLSDTQYF.

The chain joins TRBV20-1 to TRBJ2-5; D is perhaps TRBD2 (6 bases). V gave up 6 bases and J gave up 2 bases, with 19 bases separating them. Germline CDR1 DFQATT, CDR2 SNEGSKA (reference sequence). The CDR3 length is 15 residues. The CDR3 sequence is CSAQATAGSQETQYF. The CDR3 nucleotides are TGCAGTGCCCAGGCGACGGCGGGATCTCAAGAGACCCAGTACTTC.

Many counts were recorded for this clonotype. V is TRBV4-2 and J is TRBJ2-5; D is possibly TRBD2 (7 bases). Germline values: CDR1 LGHNA, CDR2 YNFKEQ. The CDR3 is 14 residues long. Trimming shortened V by 0 bases and J by 5 bases, and 10 bases separated the two germline ends. This chain's CDR3 is CASSQDRGAETQYF. The CDR3 DNA is TGTGCCAGCAGCCAAGATCGGGGGGCCGAGACCCAGTACTTC.

The chain couples TRBV6-1 to TRBJ1-2; D remains ambiguous. Germline CDR1 reads MNHNS; CDR2 reads SASEGT. The CDR3 consists of 12 residues. V was shortened by 8 bases and J by 0 bases, with 7 bases between the two germline ends. CDR3 amino acids: CASGLPNYGYTF. CDR3 sequence (DNA): TGTGCCAGCGGCCTGCCTAACTATGGCTACACCTTC.

The chain has TRBV30 and TRBJ1-2, with TRBD1 as a possible D gene (6 bases). This CDR3 region has 12 residues. The germline CDR1 and CDR2 sequences are GTSNPN and SVGIG (reference sequence). Trimming shortened V by 2 bases and J by 9 bases, and 13 bases separated the two germline ends. CDR3 loop: CAWSMPQGRYTF. The CDR3 coding sequence is TGTGCCTGGAGTATGCCTCAGGGGCGCTACACCTTC.

This clonotype was found a few times. V usage is TRBV12-3 or TRBV12-4 and J usage is TRBJ2-1; 8 bases map to TRBD2. V lost 3 bases to trimming and J lost 2 bases; unmatched junction nucleotides: 6. The CDR3 is 16 amino acids. The CDR3, as DNA: TGTGCCAGCAGTTTTGGATCGGGAGGGCCCTACAATGAGCAGTTCTTC. It is translated as CASSFGSGGPYNEQFF.

The V and J genes are TRBV5-1 and TRBJ2-1; 7 nucleotides match TRBD1. V lost 4 bases to trimming and J lost 8 bases; unmatched junction nucleotides: 9. This CDR3 is 14 amino acids long. Germline V gene data show CDR1 as SGHRS and CDR2 as YFSETQ. Here the CDR3 reads CASSTGAYQDEQFF. The CDR3 DNA reads as TGCGCCAGCAGCACAGGGGCCTACCAGGATGAGCAGTTCTTC. Drawing the rest from reference TRBV5-1 and TRBJ2-1, the complete variable domain is KAGVTQTPRYLIKTRGQQVTLSCSPISGHRSVSWYQQTPGQGLQFLFEYFSETQRNKGNFPGRFSGRQFSNSRSEMNVSTLELGDSALYLCASSTGAYQDEQFFGPGTRLTVL.

The rearrangement uses TRBV14 and TRBJ2-5, with 12 bases lining up with TRBD2. After removal of 5 bases from V and 4 bases from J, the junction contained 2 bases not matched to a gene. CDR3 length equals 14 residues. In germline, CDR1 is SGHDN, CDR2 FVKESK. CDR3 sequence reads: CASSRTSGAETQYF. The CDR3 DNA sequence: TGTGCCAGCAGCAGGACTAGCGGGGCAGAGACCCAGTACTTC.

This clonotype has just a few counts. This CDR3 reads CASSGGPGGNQPQHF. The DNA for the CDR3 is TGCGCCAGCAGTGGAGGCCCAGGGGGCAATCAGCCCCAGCATTTT. The V call is TRBV5-1, the J call TRBJ1-5; possible D gene TRBD1, 6 bases. Trimming removed 5 bases from V and 2 bases from J, with 14 bases in between. In germline, CDR1 is SGHRS, CDR2 YFSETQ. The CDR3 has 15 amino acids.

This clonotype was seen many times. The chain couples TRBV5-1 to TRBJ1-2, with TRBD1 as a possible D gene (6 bases). Germline CDR1 is SGHRS and CDR2 is YFSETQ. Trimming pared 4 bases from V and 8 bases from J, leaving 15 bases between. CDR3 size: 13 residues. The CDR3 loop is CASSPGTILGYTF. The CDR3 DNA is TGCGCCAGCAGCCCCGGGACAATCCTAGGCTACACCTTC.

This chain connects TRBV7-2 to TRBJ2-5; 7 nucleotides agree with TRBD1. The CDR3 has 14 amino acids. The germline gives CDR1 SGHTA, CDR2 FQGNSA. V was pared by 8 bases and J by 1 base, with 7 bases of the junction left unmatched. This chain's CDR3 is CASCRDRVQETQYF. In DNA, the CDR3 is TGTGCCAGCTGTCGTGACAGGGTCCAAGAGACCCAGTACTTC.

This clonotype appeared a few times. The rearrangement links TRBV13 to TRBJ2-3; D gene ambiguous. The CDR3 is made up of 14 amino acids. From germline, CDR1 is PRHDT and CDR2 FYEKMQ (reference sequence). V lost 5 bases, J lost 3 bases, and 12 bases lay in between. The CDR3 DNA is TGTGCCAGCAGCCCCGACCAAGGGACAGATACGCAGTATTTT. Translated: CASSPDQGTDTQYF.

This clonotype was seen more than once but under ten times. The chain carries TRBV25-1 and TRBJ1-5, with D perhaps TRBD1 (5 bases). V shed 3 bases and J shed 7 bases, with 13 bases lying between them. CDR1 MGHDK and CDR2 SYGVNS come from the germline V gene. The CDR3 runs 14 residues. The CDR3 reads CASSDPGVSQPQHF. CDR3 in DNA: TGTGCCAGCAGTGATCCGGGGGTGAGCCAGCCCCAGCATTTT.

The sample holds a few counts of this clonotype. The chain recombines TRBV6-1 with TRBJ1-6; TRBD1 is a possible D gene (5 bases). The CDR3 totals 14 residues. The V end was cut by 6 bases, the J end by 6 bases, with 12 bases between. The germline V gene has CDR1 MNHNS and CDR2 SASEGT. CDR3 sequence reads: CASRVGRINSPLHF. The DNA for the CDR3 is TGTGCCAGCAGGGTGGGACGGATTAATTCACCCCTCCACTTT.

The rearrangement uses TRBV4-2 and TRBJ2-2; D gene ambiguous. Trimming took off 0 bases at V and 5 bases at J, with 16 bases between the two ends. Germline V gives CDR1 LGHNA, CDR2 YNFKEQ. The length of the CDR3 is 17 residues. The CDR3 DNA sequence: TGTGCCAGCAGCCAAGATAGGCTCGGCTCTAAGACCGGGGAGCTGTTTTTT. Protein product: CASSQDRLGSKTGELFF.

This clonotype has at least ten counts. The V call is TRBV29-1, the J call TRBJ2-1, with D tentatively TRBD1 or TRBD2 (6 bases each). This CDR3 is built from 13 residues. Germline loops: CDR1 SQVTM, CDR2 ANQGSEA. The germline V and J ends were trimmed by 7 bases and 7 bases, with 17 bases remaining between them. The CDR3 reads CSARDRGQNEQFF. Written as DNA, the CDR3 is TGCAGCGCTCGAGATCGGGGGCAGAATGAGCAGTTCTTC.

This clonotype turned up a few times. The rearrangement uses TRBV6-1 and TRBJ2-7; 7 bases agree with TRBD1. The CDR3 covers 13 residues. J lost 3 bases, V lost 10 bases, and 9 bases had no gene match. The V gene's germline CDR1 is MNHNS and CDR2 SASEGT. DNA of the CDR3: TGTGCCACCAGAAAGGGACAGTTCTACGAGCAGTACTTC. Translated: CATRKGQFYEQYF.

This clonotype came up a few times. The chain couples TRBV4-2 to TRBJ1-5; D possibly corresponds to TRBD1 (5 bases). Per germline, CDR1 LGHNA and CDR2 YNFKEQ. V was clipped by 4 bases and J by 6 bases, with 13 bases between them. The CDR3 sequence is 14 residues long. The CDR3 here is CASSPSEGLQPQHF. CDR3 DNA sequence: TGTGCCAGCAGCCCAAGTGAGGGGCTTCAGCCCCAGCATTTT.

CDR3 in amino acids: CSARERGGTGELFF. The CDR3 region has the DNA TGCAGTGCTAGAGAGCGGGGTGGCACCGGGGAGCTGTTTTTT. V is TRBV20-1 and J is TRBJ2-2, with a possible D match to TRBD2 (6 bases). The CDR3 totals 14 residues. Germline CDR1 and CDR2: DFQATT and SNEGSKA (reference sequence). V was shortened by 0 bases and J by 4 bases, with 9 bases between the two germline ends.

Only a few counts were recorded for this clonotype. The rearrangement joins TRBV5-6 to TRBJ2-2; unclear D gene. Per germline, CDR1 SGHDT and CDR2 YYEEEE. V was trimmed by 5 bases and J by 0 bases, leaving 11 bases between them. The CDR3 sequence is 15 residues long. As DNA, the CDR3 is TGTGCCAGCAGAAGGACCGGTTCGAACACCGGGGAGCTGTTTTTT. This gives the protein CASRRTGSNTGELFF.

Worth noting for this clonotype: Mismatch with germline at one junction end may stem from a read error. The rearrangement uses TRBV20-1 and TRBJ2-7, with 11 bases lining up with TRBD2. Germline V gives CDR1 DFQATT, CDR2 SNEGSKA (reference sequence). The CDR3 totals 14 residues. CDR3 nucleotide sequence: TGCAGAGCTACCATACTAGCGGGAGATTCTTTACCGTACTTC. This codes for CRATILAGDSLPYF.

This clonotype was counted between two and nine times. V is TRBV29-1 and J is TRBJ1-1; D is undetermined. The CDR3 sequence is 13 residues long. The germline V and J ends were trimmed by 2 bases and 4 bases, with 11 bases remaining between them. CDR1 SQVTM and CDR2 ANQGSEA come from the germline V gene. CDR3 DNA: TGCAGCGTTGAACGGTCCAAGGGCACTGAAGCTTTCTTT. Amino acid sequence: CSVERSKGTEAFF.

The gene calls are TRBV20-1 and TRBJ2-3; the match to TRBD2 covers 7 bases. The CDR3 runs to 15 residues. Germline trimming cut 3 bases from V and 2 bases from J; bases unmatched to any gene: 8. Germline lookup yields CDR1 DFQATT and CDR2 SNEGSKA (reference sequence). CDR3 loop: CSASNLAEITDTQYF. In nucleotides, the CDR3 is TGCAGTGCTAGCAATCTAGCGGAAATCACAGATACGCAGTATTTT.

The chain links TRBV11-2 to TRBJ2-7, with TRBD2 as a possible D gene (5 bases). V lost 4 bases and J lost 5, with 18 bases in between. In germline, CDR1 is SGHAT, CDR2 FQNNGV. The CDR3 runs 15 residues. The CDR3 coding sequence is TGTGCCAGCAGCTCCGCAGGTGGCGGAGGCGACGAGCAGTACTTC. Translating it yields CASSSAGGGGDEQYF.

This clonotype appeared a few times. The chain carries TRBV29-1 and TRBJ1-1, with 7 bases fitting TRBD1. The CDR3 covers 13 residues. Germline V gene data show CDR1 as SQVTM and CDR2 as ANQGSEA. J lost 6 bases, V lost 1 base, and 5 bases had no gene match. In DNA, the CDR3 is TGCAGCGTTGAAGGGACAGGAGGACCTGAAGCTTTCTTT. Translation gives CSVEGTGGPEAFF.